This T cell receptor beta chain was identified in a study of beta chain features in type 1 diabetes. Study-level points and caveats: There was a moderate but significant shortening of TCRB CDR3s in all four CD4+ subsets of Type 1 diabetes patients.

The authors took one heparinised blood draw, averaging about 120 mL, from each donor. CD4+ naive, central memory, regulatory and stem cell-like memory subsets were isolated by sorting on CD45RO/CCR7/CD25/CD127/CD95/CD27. As every portion of the isolated RNA was reverse transcribed, the sequencing read expressed TCRB transcripts. Sequenced by immunoSEQ multiplex PCR; TCRdb stores in-frame clones only, minus some. The sample lists 200,000 to 300,000 clones, over 20% occurring once. Per germline, CDR1 SGHRS and CDR2 YFSETQ. The CDR3 runs 15 residues. V was pared by 0 bases and J by 7 bases, with 16 bases between. This clone has more than one count but fewer than ten. The target antigen is unknown.

The TCR sequence derives from a middle-aged woman with type 1 diabetes. The source material was naive CD4+ T cells from blood. The genes are TRBV5-1 and TRBJ1-1; TRBD1 might be the D (5 bases). CDR3 sequence reads: CASSLALDSWGEAFF. The CDR3 nucleotides are TGCGCCAGCAGCTTGGCACTCGACAGCTGGGGTGAAGCTTTCTTT.